What follows is one T cell receptor (beta chain) and its context. This clone showed up just once. It lacks a known antigen. No much larger clonotype is one base removed from it; base qualities were not supplied. The time point tag for this specimen amounts to: about 28 days (+/-7) after the second vaccine dose. AZD1222 recipients whose second dose came at about 4 weeks and those whose second dose came at about 12 weeks were combined into one group, since spike-specific TCR depth and breadth did not differ between the two schedules. The vaccinee samples were drawn from two UK trials, COV001 and COV002, one of which was a single-blind randomized controlled phase 2/3 trial testing AZD1222 (ChAdOx1 nCoV-19) in healthy adults. For TCRbeta chain sequencing, PBMC samples from trial participants were taken at day 0 and at day 28 after the second dose. These data come from a study of T cell responses to AZD1222 COVID-19 vaccine (dated by TCRdb to the early 2020s). With regard to the full study: TCR sequencing covered 230 or so trial participants: 200 to 220 given two doses of AZD1222 and 26 given two doses of MenACWY control vaccine. Trial participants were enrolled by age into 18-55, 56-69 and 70-plus year subgroups, with approximately 150, 28 and 58 TCR-sequenced participants respectively. On the study overall, not on this receptor specifically: Spike-specific TCR breadth and depth rose significantly after two AZD1222 doses compared with day 0 and with MenACWY recipients. Because no samples from the day 14 peak response were available, repertoires could be characterized only after the peak T cell response. Reportedly, almost half of the unique spike-specific TCRs recognized epitopes lying outside the regions that are mutated in the B.1.351 and B.1.1.7 variants. Only five to seven AZD1222 recipients were SARS-CoV-2 seropositive at baseline, limiting conclusions about previously exposed vaccinees. CD4 TCRs associated with the vaccine covered the entire spike protein, and the dominant responses were in regions 160-218 and 743-854. Participants were mostly white British and included more females than males, and it was suggested by the authors that clonal diversity may have been underestimated. The 56-69-year group was small, and its depth increase did not reach significance, likely because of low power.

The CDR3 regions of human TCRbeta chains were subjected to immunosequencing. On the study's bioinformatics: Repertoire TCRs were checked for matches against a reference library of SARS-CoV-2-specific TCRs that had been generated using the MIRA antigen-specificity platform. Breadth meant the fraction of unique TCRs that were SARS-CoV-2-associated, whereas depth meant the fraction of total T cells that were SARS-CoV-2-associated. Using the MIRA data, every spike-specific TCR was mapped to the spike region that the TCR reacted to and assigned to either a CD4 or a CD8 class. Log10-transformed breadth and depth values were compared by one-way ANOVA with Sidak's multiple comparisons tests. TCRdb's version of the immuneACCESS table is confined to in-frame rearrangements and falls short of the full clone set. An unresolved V gene accounts for under half of the shortfall where checked; the remainder is of unknown origin. Clone size and V and J calls were adopted from that table, with D and trimming inferred from the DNA. The sample profile shows 120,000 to 150,000 clones; 86% of them were found once. Around 5.1% of the sample lies in the top ten.

From the germline V gene, CDR1 is LGHNA and CDR2 is YNFKEQ. The V end gives up 5 bases and the J end 8 bases, leaving 3 bases in the junction not matched to a gene. The CDR3 contains 14 residues, cysteine and phenylalanine counted. The DNA shown is the 42-base CDR3, in frame from base 1. The clonotype was recovered from an adult who received the AZD1222 COVID-19 vaccine. Source: peripheral blood, taken 28 days after the second AZD1222 dose. Recombination connected TRBV4-2 to TRBJ1-6; 10 of the junction bases match TRBD1. The DNA sequence is given as TGTGCCAGCAGCTCCGGGACAGGGGATTCACCCCTCCACTTT. The resulting protein is CASSSGTGDSPLHF.